This paragraph reports one TCR beta chain. The antigen remains unidentified. The data originate from a study of beta chain features in type 1 diabetes. Study summary: Examination of sorted cells across all samples involved around 98 million cells. Study-wide results and limits: Type 1 diabetes patients had fewer VDJ junction insertions and more deletions. TCRB CDR3s from Type 1 diabetes patients were moderately but significantly shorter in all four CD4+ subsets.

The CDR3 sequence is 14 residues long. CDR1 and CDR2 from the germline V gene are SQVTM and ANQGSEA. V was pared by 6 bases and J by 7 bases, with 8 bases of the junction left unmatched. The investigators reverse transcribed all of the isolated RNA, so they sequenced expressed TCRB transcripts. Stem cell-like memory T cell samples averaged about 950,000 reads. Generated by immunoSEQ multiplex PCR, the TCRdb table keeps only in-frame clones and is missing some. The profile shows around 14,000 clones, approximately 76% of them singletons. Every donor provided one heparinised blood draw, which averaged about 120 mL.

The rearrangement joins TRBV29-1 to TRBJ2-2, with TRBD1 matching over 10 bases. The sequence was obtained from a woman under 30 with type 1 diabetes. The material sequenced was stem cell memory CD4+ T cells from blood. CDR3 sequence: CSVRQGAPYGELFF. CDR3 in DNA: TGCAGCGTGCGACAGGGGGCTCCGTACGGGGAGCTGTTTTTT.